The clone carrying this T cell receptor beta chain appeared many times. The antigen remains unidentified. Together with thyroid ultrasound, orbital computed tomography, serum thyroxine and TRAb, clinical symptoms were used for diagnoses. This sample is part of a study of T cells in Graves' hyperthyroidism and ophthalmopathy. The V and J ends lost 4 bases and 0 bases, in that order; junction bases with no gene match: 4. The CDR3 covers 16 residues. The germline V gene has CDR1 SGHKS and CDR2 YYEKEE (reference sequence). Regarding the study as a whole: Before onset, ophthalmopathy was predicted by the model a median around 6 months earlier. Within blood appeared most thyroid clonotypes that had expanded above 0.001.

Amplified TCR beta CDR3 regions derived from RNA transcripts. First-round RT-PCR of the TCR CDR3 relied on the HTBI primer set. TCRdb passed the multiplex PCR reads through MiXCR, listing each CDR3 protein once. Here the sample spans hundreds of thousands of distinct CDR3 sequences, roughly 20% being singletons. The chain couples TRBV5-5 to TRBJ2-2, with 9 bases lining up with TRBD2. This clonotype was obtained from a man aged 25-45 years with Graves' ophthalmopathy. Sequenced input: blood. The CDR3 sequence: CASSVSGSANTGELFF. The CDR3 DNA sequence: TGTGCCAGCAGCGTTAGCGGGAGCGCGAACACCGGGGAGCTGTTTTTT.